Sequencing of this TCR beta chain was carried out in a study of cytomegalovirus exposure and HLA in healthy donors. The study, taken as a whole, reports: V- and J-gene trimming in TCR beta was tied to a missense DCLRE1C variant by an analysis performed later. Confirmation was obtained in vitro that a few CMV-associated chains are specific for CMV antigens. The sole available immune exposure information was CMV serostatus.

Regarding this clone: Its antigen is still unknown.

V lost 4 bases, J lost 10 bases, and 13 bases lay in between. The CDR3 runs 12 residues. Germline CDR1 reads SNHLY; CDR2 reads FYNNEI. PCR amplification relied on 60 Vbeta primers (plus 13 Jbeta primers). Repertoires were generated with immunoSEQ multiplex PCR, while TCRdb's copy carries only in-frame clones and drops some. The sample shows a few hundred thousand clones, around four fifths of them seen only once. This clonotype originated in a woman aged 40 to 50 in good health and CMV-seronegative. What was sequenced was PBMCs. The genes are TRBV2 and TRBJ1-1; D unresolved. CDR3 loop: CASSGEWNGAFF. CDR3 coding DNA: TGTGCCAGCAGTGGGGAGTGGAACGGAGCTTTCTTT. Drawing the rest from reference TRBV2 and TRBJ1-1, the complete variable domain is EPEVTQTPSHQVTQMGQEVILRCVPISNHLYFYWYRQILGQKVEFLVSFYNNEISEKSEIFDDQFSVERPDGSNFTLKIRSTKLEDSAMYFCASSGEWNGAFFGQGTRLTVV.